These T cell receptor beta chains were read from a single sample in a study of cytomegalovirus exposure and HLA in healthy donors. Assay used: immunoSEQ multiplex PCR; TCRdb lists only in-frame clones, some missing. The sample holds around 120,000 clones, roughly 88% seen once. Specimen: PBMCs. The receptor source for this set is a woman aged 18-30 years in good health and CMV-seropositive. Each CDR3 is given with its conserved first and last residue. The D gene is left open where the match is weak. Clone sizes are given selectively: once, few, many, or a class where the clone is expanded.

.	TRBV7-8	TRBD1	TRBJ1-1	CASSFDRGSEAFF	TGTGCCAGCAGCTTCGACAGGGGTTCTGAAGCTTTCTTT
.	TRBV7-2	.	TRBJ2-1	CASSHTDEQFF	TGTGCCAGCAGCCATACAGATGAGCAGTTCTTC
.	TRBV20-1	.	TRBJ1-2	CSAPHFYGYTF	TGCAGTGCTCCCCACTTCTATGGCTACACCTTC
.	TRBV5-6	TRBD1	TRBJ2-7	CASSSLRDRELFFHEQYF	TGTGCCAGCAGCTCCCTCCGGGACAGGGAATTATTTTTCCACGAGCAGTACTTC
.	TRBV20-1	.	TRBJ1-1	CSARDVQGAFF	TGCAGTGCTAGAGATGTCCAGGGCGCTTTCTTT
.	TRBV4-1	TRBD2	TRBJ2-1	CASSQDLVSAGEGDNEQFF	TGCGCCAGCAGCCAAGATTTGGTCAGTGCGGGAGAAGGGGACAATGAGCAGTTCTTC
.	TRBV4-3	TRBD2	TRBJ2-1	CASSRDSGRSYNEQFF	TGCGCCAGCAGCCGAGATAGCGGGAGGTCCTACAATGAGCAGTTCTTC
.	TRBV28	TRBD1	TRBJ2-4	CASSRTGKVKNIQYF	TGTGCCAGCAGCCGGACAGGGAAGGTCAAAAACATTCAGTACTTC
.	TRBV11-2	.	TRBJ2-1	CASSRGLEDEQFF	TGTGCCAGCAGCCGCGGACTTGAAGATGAGCAGTTCTTC
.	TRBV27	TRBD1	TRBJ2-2	CASSSWTGGRGELFF	TGTGCCAGCAGTTCCTGGACAGGGGGGAGGGGGGAGCTGTTTTTT
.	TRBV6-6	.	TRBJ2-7	CASSYANGQPLYEQYF	TGTGCCAGCAGTTACGCAAATGGACAGCCCCTCTACGAGCAGTACTTC
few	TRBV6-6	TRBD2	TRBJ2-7	CASNPTSGSHEQYF	TGTGCCAGCAATCCGACTAGCGGGAGCCACGAGCAGTACTTC
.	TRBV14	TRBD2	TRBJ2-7	CASSQDKGLAGAGEQYF	TGTGCCAGCAGCCAAGATAAAGGGCTAGCGGGAGCTGGAGAGCAGTACTTC
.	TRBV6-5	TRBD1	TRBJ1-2	CASSTGVGYGYTF	TGTGCCAGCAGTACAGGGGTCGGCTATGGCTACACCTTC
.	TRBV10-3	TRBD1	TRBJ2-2	CAIRGPGGENTGELFF	TGTGCCATCAGGGGCCCAGGGGGCGAGAACACCGGGGAGCTGTTTTTT
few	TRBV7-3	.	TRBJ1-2	CASSEGGRRNGYTF	TGTGCCAGCAGCGAGGGGGGGCGAAGGAATGGCTACACCTTC
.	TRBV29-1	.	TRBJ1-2	CSVEQGNEGYTF	TGCAGCGTCGAACAGGGAAATGAAGGCTACACCTTC
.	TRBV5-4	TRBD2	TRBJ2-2	CASSLGSGGGLTGELFF	TGTGCCAGCAGCTTGGGGTCCGGGGGGGGCCTCACCGGGGAGCTGTTTTTT
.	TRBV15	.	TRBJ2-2	CATSRDLGAGPGELFF	TGTGCCACCAGCAGAGATCTTGGCGCAGGGCCCGGGGAGCTGTTTTTT
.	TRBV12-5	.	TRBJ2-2	CASGLVAADRTNTGELFF	TGTGCTAGTGGTTTGGTAGCGGCGGACAGAACTAACACCGGGGAGCTGTTTTTT
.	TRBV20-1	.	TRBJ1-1	CSARFVTEAFF	TGCAGTGCTAGATTCGTCACTGAAGCTTTCTTT
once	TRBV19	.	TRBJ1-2	CASSTSRNTPGGYTF	TGTGCCAGTAGTACGAGCCGCAACACACCAGGCGGCTACACCTTC
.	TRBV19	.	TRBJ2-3	CASRGRWTDTQYF	TGTGCCAGCCGGGGAAGATGGACAGATACGCAGTATTTT
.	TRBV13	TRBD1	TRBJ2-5	CASSLGPGTEQETQYF	TGTGCCAGCAGCTTAGGCCCTGGGACAGAACAAGAGACCCAGTACTTC
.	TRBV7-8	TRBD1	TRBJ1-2	CASSSSMGQVNYGYTF	TGTGCCAGCAGCTCAAGTATGGGACAGGTTAATTATGGCTACACCTTC
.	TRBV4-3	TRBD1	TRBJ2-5	CASSQGQGAQETQYF	TGCGCCAGCAGCCAAGGACAGGGGGCGCAAGAGACCCAGTACTTC
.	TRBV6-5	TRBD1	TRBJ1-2	CASSRDSSGGYTF	TGTGCCAGCAGTCGGGACAGCTCGGGAGGCTACACCTTC
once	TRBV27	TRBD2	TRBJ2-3	CASSLGGTDTQYF	TGTGCCAGCAGCCTGGGGGGGACAGATACGCAGTATTTT
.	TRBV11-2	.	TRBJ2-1	CASSLSYNEQFF	TGTGCCAGCAGCTTATCATACAATGAGCAGTTCTTC
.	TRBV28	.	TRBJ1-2	CALAQANYGYTF	TGTGCCCTCGCCCAGGCAAACTATGGCTACACCTTC
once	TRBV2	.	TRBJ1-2	CASRSGPLSGYTF	TGTGCCAGCCGGTCAGGGCCTCTGTCTGGCTACACCTTC
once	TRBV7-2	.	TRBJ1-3	CASSFSRINTIYF	TGTGCCAGCAGCTTTAGTCGAATAAACACCATATATTTT
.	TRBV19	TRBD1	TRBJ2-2	CASTEDRVMNGELFF	TGTGCCAGTACCGAAGACAGGGTAATGAACGGGGAGCTGTTTTTT
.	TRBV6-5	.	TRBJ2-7	CASSYLTGSEQYF	TGTGCCAGCAGTTACTTAACAGGTTCCGAGCAGTACTTC
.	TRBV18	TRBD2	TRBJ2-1	CASSPPGTSQFF	TGTGCCAGCTCACCGCCGGGGACTAGCCAGTTCTTC
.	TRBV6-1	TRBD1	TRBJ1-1	CASRGQEDTEAFF	TGTGCCAGCAGAGGACAGGAGGATACTGAAGCTTTCTTT
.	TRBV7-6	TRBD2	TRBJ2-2	CASSAPSGIPTGELFF	TGTGCCAGCAGCGCACCAAGCGGGATACCCACCGGGGAGCTGTTTTTT
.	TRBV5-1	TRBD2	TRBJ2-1	CASSLTSGVLVQFF	TGCGCCAGCAGCTTAACTAGCGGGGTGCTAGTGCAGTTCTTC
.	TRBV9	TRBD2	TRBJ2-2	CASSVDWTSSLGELFF	TGTGCCAGCAGCGTAGATTGGACTAGCTCGCTCGGGGAGCTGTTTTTT
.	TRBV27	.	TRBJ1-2	CASSLSLARASYGYTF	TGTGCCAGCAGTTTATCGTTGGCCAGGGCTTCCTATGGCTACACCTTC
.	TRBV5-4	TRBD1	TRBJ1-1	CASSEGQGPAEAFF	TGTGCCAGCAGCGAAGGACAGGGACCGGCTGAAGCTTTCTTT
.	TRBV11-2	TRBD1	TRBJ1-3	CASSPGTGKTIYF	TGTGCCAGCAGCCCCGGGACAGGGAAGACCATATATTTT
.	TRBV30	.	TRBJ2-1	CAWSQSGGAPQFF	TGTGCCTGGAGTCAGTCGGGGGGCGCACCGCAGTTCTTC
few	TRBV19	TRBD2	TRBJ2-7	CASSILAGDEQYF	TGTGCCAGTAGTATACTAGCGGGGGACGAGCAGTACTTC
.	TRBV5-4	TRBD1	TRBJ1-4	CASSGGQQNEKLFF	TGTGCCAGCAGCGGGGGACAGCAGAATGAAAAACTGTTTTTT
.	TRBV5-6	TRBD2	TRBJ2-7	CASSFSGGSSYEQYF	TGTGCCAGCAGCTTCTCGGGAGGCAGCTCCTACGAGCAGTACTTC
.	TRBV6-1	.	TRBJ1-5	CASNSGRGNQPQHF	TGTGCCAGCAATTCAGGGAGGGGCAATCAGCCCCAGCATTTT
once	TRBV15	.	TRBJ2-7	CATSGRTGFREQYF	TGTGCCACCAGCGGGAGAACAGGGTTTCGGGAGCAGTACTTC
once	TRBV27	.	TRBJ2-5	CASRNRETQYF	TGTGCCAGCAGGAACCGGGAGACCCAGTACTTC
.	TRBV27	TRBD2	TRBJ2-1	CASSPPALALSYNEQFF	TGTGCCAGCAGTCCTCCGGCACTAGCGCTCTCCTACAATGAGCAGTTCTTC
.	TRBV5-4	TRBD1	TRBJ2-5	CASSSAEDRFPAAQYF	TGTGCCAGCAGCTCCGCCGAGGACAGGTTCCCTGCGGCCCAGTACTTC
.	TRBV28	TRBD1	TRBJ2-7	CASTWGQRSDEQYF	TGTGCCAGCACATGGGGACAGAGAAGCGACGAGCAGTACTTC